Sequencing of this T cell receptor (beta chain) was carried out in a study of T cells in Graves' hyperthyroidism and ophthalmopathy. Findings and limits, study-wide: Most thyroid clonotypes expanded above 0.001 were also detected in blood.

The table lists this clonotype with a few counts. What it binds is unknown. TCR beta CDR3 regions were amplified from RNA transcripts. The HTBI set primed first-round TCR CDR3 RT-PCR. TCRdb analysed the multiplex PCR reads with MiXCR anew, one entry per CDR3 protein. The data show hundreds of thousands of distinct CDR3 sequences, roughly 15% seen once. Germline V gene data show CDR1 as SGHAT and CDR2 as FQNNGV. There are 16 residues in the CDR3. The V end lost 2 bases, the J end lost 7 bases, and 18 bases lay between the germline ends. This clonotype was obtained from a woman aged 45-65 years with Graves' ophthalmopathy. The genes are TRBV11-2 and TRBJ2-1; no firm D call. Material: blood. CDR3 sequence reads: CASSLNGQWGWNEQFF. The DNA for the CDR3 is TGTGCCAGCAGCTTAAATGGTCAATGGGGTTGGAATGAGCAGTTCTTC. Filled out from reference TRBV11-2 and TRBJ2-1, the complete variable domain reads EAGVAQSPRYKIIEKRQSVAFWCNPISGHATLYWYQQILGQGPKLLIQFQNNGVVDDSQLPKDRFSAERLKGVDSTLKIQPAKLEDSAVYLCASSLNGQWGWNEQFFGPGTRLTVL.